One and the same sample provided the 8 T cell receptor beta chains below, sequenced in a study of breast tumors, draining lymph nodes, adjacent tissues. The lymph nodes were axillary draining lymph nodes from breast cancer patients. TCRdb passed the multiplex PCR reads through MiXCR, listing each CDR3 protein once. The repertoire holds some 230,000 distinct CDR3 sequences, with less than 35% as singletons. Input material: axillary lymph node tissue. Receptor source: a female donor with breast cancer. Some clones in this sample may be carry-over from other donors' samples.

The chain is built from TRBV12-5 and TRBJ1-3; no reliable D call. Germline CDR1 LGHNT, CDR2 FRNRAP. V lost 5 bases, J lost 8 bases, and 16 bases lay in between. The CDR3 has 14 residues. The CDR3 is CASGREGYGYTIYF. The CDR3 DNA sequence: TGTGCTAGTGGTAGGGAGGGCTATGGCTACACCATATATTTT. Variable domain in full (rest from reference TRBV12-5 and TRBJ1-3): DARVTQTPRHKVTEMGQEVTMRCQPILGHNTVFWYRQTMMQGLELLAYFRNRAPLDDSGMPKDRFSAEMPDATLATLKIQPSEPRDSAVYFCASGREGYGYTIYFGEGSWLTVV.

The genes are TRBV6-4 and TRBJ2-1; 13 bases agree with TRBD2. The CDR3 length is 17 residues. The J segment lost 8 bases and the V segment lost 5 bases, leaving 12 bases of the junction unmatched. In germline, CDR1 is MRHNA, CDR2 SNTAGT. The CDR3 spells CASSLGPTTSGGDEQFF. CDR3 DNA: TGTGCCAGCAGTCTCGGGCCTACTACTAGCGGGGGGGATGAGCAGTTCTTC.

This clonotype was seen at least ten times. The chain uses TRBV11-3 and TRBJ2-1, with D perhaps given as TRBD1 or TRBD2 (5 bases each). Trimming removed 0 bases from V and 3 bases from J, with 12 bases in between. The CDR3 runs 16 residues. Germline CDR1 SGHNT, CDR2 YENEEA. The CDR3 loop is CASSLEVGESYNEQFF. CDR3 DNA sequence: TGTGCCAGCAGCTTAGAAGTGGGGGAGAGCTACAATGAGCAGTTCTTC.

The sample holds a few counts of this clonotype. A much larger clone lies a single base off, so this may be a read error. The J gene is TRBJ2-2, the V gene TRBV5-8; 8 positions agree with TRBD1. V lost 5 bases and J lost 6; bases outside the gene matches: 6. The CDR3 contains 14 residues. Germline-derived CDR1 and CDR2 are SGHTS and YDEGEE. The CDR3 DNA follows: TGTGCCAGCAGTTTGACAGGGGCCCCCGGGGAGCTGTTTTTT. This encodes CASSLTGAPGELFF.

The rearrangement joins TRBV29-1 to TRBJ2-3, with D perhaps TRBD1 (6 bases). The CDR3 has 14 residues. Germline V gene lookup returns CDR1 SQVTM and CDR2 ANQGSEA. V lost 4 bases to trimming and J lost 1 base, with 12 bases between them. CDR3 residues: CSVAVGAGTDTQYF. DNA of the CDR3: TGCAGCGTTGCTGTGGGGGCGGGCACAGATACGCAGTATTTT.

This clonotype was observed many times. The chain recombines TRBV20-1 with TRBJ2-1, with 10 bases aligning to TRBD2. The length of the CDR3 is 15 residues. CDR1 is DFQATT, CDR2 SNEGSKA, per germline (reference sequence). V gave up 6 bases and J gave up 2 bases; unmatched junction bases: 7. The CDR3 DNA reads TGCAGTGCCCCTCCCCTAGCGGGGGCCTACAATGAGCAGTTCTTC. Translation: CSAPPLAGAYNEQFF.

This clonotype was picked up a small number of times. CDR3 sequence: CVGSLSGAQGYTF. The CDR3 region has the DNA TGCGTCGGCAGCTTGTCGGGGGCGCAGGGCTACACCTTC. The chain uses TRBV5-1 and TRBJ1-2, with a possible D match to TRBD1 (6 bases). The CDR3 spans 13 residues. The V gene's germline CDR1 is SGHRS and CDR2 YFSETQ.

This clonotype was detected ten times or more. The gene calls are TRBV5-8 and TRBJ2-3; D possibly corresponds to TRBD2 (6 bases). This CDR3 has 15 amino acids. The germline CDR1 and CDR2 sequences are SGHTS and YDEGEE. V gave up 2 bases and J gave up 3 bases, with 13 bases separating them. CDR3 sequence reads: CASSLLTSRTDTQYF. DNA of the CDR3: TGTGCCAGCAGCTTATTGACTAGTAGGACAGATACGCAGTATTTT.